One and the same sample provided the 5 T cell receptor beta chains below, sequenced in a study of blood T cell repertoires in COVID-19. The repertoire was sequenced with immunoSEQ multiplex PCR; TCRdb's copy has only in-frame clones and lacks some. This table has about 350,000 clones, under 95% appearing once. The specimen was peripheral blood. Receptors originate from a woman aged 18-29 years who had recovered from COVID-19.

This rearrangement joins TRBV18 to TRBJ1-2; the D is unclear. V lost 0 bases, J lost 4 bases, and 15 bases lay in between. Germline-derived CDR1 and CDR2 are KGHSH and LQKENI. There are 16 residues in the CDR3. The CDR3 here is CASSPPLPVQPYGYTF. CDR3 coding DNA: TGTGCCAGCTCACCACCTCTACCCGTACAGCCCTATGGCTACACCTTC.

CDR3 region: CASSLSGGSFSYEQYV. The CDR3 DNA is TGTGCCAGCAGCTTATCAGGCGGGAGTTTCTCCTACGAGCAGTACGTC. This chain joins TRBV13 and TRBJ2-7; 7 bases match TRBD2. The V gene's germline CDR1 is PRHDT and CDR2 FYEKMQ (reference sequence). The CDR3 runs 16 residues. With 2 bases clipped from V and 0 bases from J, the junction kept 7 bases outside the gene matches.

This sequence joins TRBV7-8 and TRBJ2-2; D might be TRBD2 (5 bases). The CDR3 sequence is 20 residues long. Trimming pared 10 bases from V and 3 bases from J, leaving 33 bases between. The germline gives CDR1 SGHVS, CDR2 FQNEAQ. The CDR3 sequence: CAILEHSGGSGNLYTGELFF. For the CDR3, the DNA is TGTGCCATCCTTGAACATTCTGGCGGGTCGGGTAATCTATACACCGGGGAGCTGTTTTTT.

The genes are TRBV7-2 and TRBJ2-5, with 8 bases that match TRBD2. The J segment lost 0 bases and the V segment lost 1 base, leaving 7 bases of the junction unmatched. Germline V gene sequence: CDR1 SGHTA, CDR2 FQGNSA. The CDR3 runs to 17 residues. CDR3 sequence (DNA): TGTGCCAGCAGCTTAGTGTCCCTAGCGGGCCACCAAGAGACCCAGTACTTC. Protein sequence: CASSLVSLAGHQETQYF.

V is TRBV11-3 and J is TRBJ1-4; a weak D match, TRBD1 (6 bases). This CDR3 is 14 amino acids long. V was shortened by 5 bases and J by 4 bases, with 11 bases between the two germline ends. From germline, CDR1 is SGHNT and CDR2 YENEEA. DNA of the CDR3: TGTGCCAGCAGCCCAGACAGGCTTAATGAAAAACTGTTTTTT. As protein: CASSPDRLNEKLFF.